The TCR beta chain described here comes from a study of blood T cell repertoires in COVID-19. Study as a whole: Specimens from acute and convalescent COVID-19 originated in the United States, Italy and Spain. PBMCs, B-cell-depleted T cells, or T cells were the source of the cDNA or gDNA that made up the material.

Clones were sequenced by immunoSEQ multiplex PCR, and TCRdb holds only the in-frame ones, with some missing. The repertoire holds 200,000 to 250,000 clones, with around nine tenths as singletons. The source material was peripheral blood. This TCR was recovered from a woman aged 60-75 years who had recovered from COVID-19.

DNA for the CDR3: TGTGCCAGCAGTGGCTACAGCTCCTATAATTCACCCCTCCACTTT. Translating it yields CASSGYSSYNSPLHF. The chain is built from TRBV28 and TRBJ1-6; D gene unclear. The CDR3 runs 15 residues. V lost 5 bases and J 0 bases, leaving 8 bases between the germline ends. Germline-derived CDR1 and CDR2 are MDHEN and SYDVKM.